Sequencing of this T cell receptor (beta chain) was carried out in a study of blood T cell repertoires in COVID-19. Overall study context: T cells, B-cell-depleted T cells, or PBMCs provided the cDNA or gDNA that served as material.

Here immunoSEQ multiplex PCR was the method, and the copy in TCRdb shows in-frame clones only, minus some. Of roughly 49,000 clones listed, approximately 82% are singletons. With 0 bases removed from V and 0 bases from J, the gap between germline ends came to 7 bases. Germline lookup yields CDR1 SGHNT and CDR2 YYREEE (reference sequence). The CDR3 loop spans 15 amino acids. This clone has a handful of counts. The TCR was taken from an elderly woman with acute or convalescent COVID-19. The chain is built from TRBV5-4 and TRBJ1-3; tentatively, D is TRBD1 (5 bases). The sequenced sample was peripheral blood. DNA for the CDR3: TGTGCCAGCAGCTTGGGGGGCACCTCTGGAAACACCATATATTTT. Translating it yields CASSLGGTSGNTIYF.